A single sample is the source of the 13 T cell receptor beta chains below, sequenced in a study of technical replicates of blood from four donors. Measured with immunoSEQ multiplex PCR; TCRdb has only the in-frame clones, and not every one. The sample yields roughly 80,000 clones, roughly 94% seen once. Sample: T cells isolated from PBMCs. The receptors derive from a human donor in good health.

CDR3 sequence (DNA): TGTGCCAGCAGACAGACCCTGAACACTGAAGCTTTCTTT. Translation: CASRQTLNTEAFF. V usage is TRBV2 and J usage is TRBJ1-1; D unresolved. The V gene lost 6 bases and the J gene lost 0 bases, with 8 bases spanning the gap. This CDR3 spans 13 amino acids. The germline V gene encodes CDR1 SNHLY and CDR2 FYNNEI.

The chain carries TRBV5-1 and TRBJ1-1; 8 bases align to TRBD1. Germline V gene sequence: CDR1 SGHRS, CDR2 YFSETQ. The junction had 5 bases not matched to a gene; V was cut back by 3 bases and J by 4 bases. This CDR3 is built from 14 residues. Here the CDR3 reads CASSSGGAGTEAFF. Written as DNA, the CDR3 is TGCGCCAGCAGCTCAGGGGGCGCGGGCACTGAAGCTTTCTTT.

This chain joins TRBV10-3 and TRBJ1-2; D might be TRBD1 (5 bases). The CDR3 spans 12 residues. The germline CDR1 and CDR2 sequences are ENHRY and SYGVKD. The V end was cut by 8 bases, the J end by 3 bases, with 10 bases between. CDR3 sequence reads: CAIAIQDYGYTF. CDR3 DNA sequence: TGTGCCATCGCCATACAGGACTATGGCTACACCTTC.

The V gene is TRBV27, the J gene TRBJ2-7, with a possible D match to TRBD1 (6 bases). Germline V gene sequence: CDR1 MNHEY, CDR2 SMNVEV (reference sequence). V was pared by 3 bases and J by 4 bases, with 16 bases between. This CDR3 comprises 15 residues. In DNA, the CDR3 is TGTGCCAGCAGTTTTAGGGTTAAGGGGGTGTACGAGCAGTACTTC. The encoded protein is CASSFRVKGVYEQYF.

This chain connects TRBV27 to TRBJ1-5; TRBD1 might be the D (6 bases). This CDR3 spans 15 amino acids. The germline CDR1 and CDR2 sequences are MNHEY and SMNVEV (reference sequence). V lost 5 bases and J lost 7, with 18 bases in between. The CDR3 here is CASSLGGGAIQPQHF. DNA of the CDR3: TGTGCCAGCAGTCTAGGCGGGGGCGCTATCCAGCCCCAGCATTTT.

This clone was detected only once. The chain recombines TRBV28 with TRBJ1-1, with TRBD1 matching 9 bases. The CDR3 length is 13 residues. V lost 8 bases, J lost 4 bases, and 5 bases stayed unmatched. Germline V gene sequence: CDR1 MDHEN, CDR2 SYDVKM. The chain's CDR3 is CASVLTGGTEAFF. The CDR3 DNA follows: TGTGCCAGCGTATTGACAGGGGGCACTGAAGCTTTCTTT.

This clone was observed a few times. The chain is built from TRBV29-1 and TRBJ1-1; unclear D gene. V lost 3 bases and J lost 0, with 8 bases in between. The CDR3 has 13 residues. Germline assignment: CDR1 SQVTM and CDR2 ANQGSEA. DNA of the CDR3: TGCAGCGTTGAGACTCCTGTGAACACTGAAGCTTTCTTT. Protein product: CSVETPVNTEAFF.

The rearrangement uses TRBV2 and TRBJ2-1; 8 positions match TRBD2. Looked up from germline, CDR1 is SNHLY and CDR2 is FYNNEI. CDR3 size: 13 residues. V lost 9 bases to trimming and J lost 0 bases; unmatched junction nucleotides: 1. In DNA form, the CDR3 reads TGTGCCAGGGGGACTAGCTCCTACAATGAGCAGTTCTTC. It specifies CARGTSSYNEQFF.

The CDR3 sequence: CASSLDGDEQYF. In DNA, the CDR3 is TGTGCCAGCAGCTTAGACGGTGACGAGCAGTACTTC. This sequence joins TRBV7-9 and TRBJ2-7; no clear D. The CDR3 length is 12 residues. Looked up from germline, CDR1 is SEHNR and CDR2 is FQNEAQ (reference sequence). Trimming shortened V by 1 base and J by 5 bases, and 6 bases separated the two germline ends.

This clone occurred once. The chain recombines TRBV9 with TRBJ2-7; 9 nucleotides align to TRBD2. From germline, CDR1 is SGDLS and CDR2 YYNGEE. CDR3 length: 15 amino acids. The V and J ends lost 3 bases and 7 bases, in that order; junction bases with no gene match: 11. The CDR3 loop reads CASSAGPGLAGEQYF. CDR3 DNA sequence: TGTGCCAGCAGCGCCGGTCCGGGACTAGCTGGGGAGCAGTACTTC.

The V call is TRBV7-8, the J call TRBJ2-7, with 7 bases that match TRBD1. Germline V CDR1 and CDR2: SGHVS, FQNEAQ. J was trimmed by 11 bases and V by 2 bases; bases with no gene match: 6. CDR3 length equals 12 residues. CDR3 sequence reads: CASSLRQGVEYF. As DNA, the CDR3 is TGTGCCAGCAGCTTACGGCAGGGGGTGGAGTACTTC.

The chain joins TRBV9 to TRBJ2-3; weak D call: TRBD2 (6 bases). V gave up 3 bases and J gave up 4 bases, with 15 bases separating them. The CDR3 is made up of 15 amino acids. Germline CDR1 reads SGDLS; CDR2 reads YYNGEE. CDR3 in DNA: TGTGCCAGCAGCGGAGACCACGGGAGCGCAGATACGCAGTATTTT. It codes for CASSGDHGSADTQYF.

This chain uses TRBV5-1 with TRBJ1-5; 7 bases align to TRBD1. Germline trimming cut 0 bases from V and 11 bases from J; bases unmatched to any gene: 5. Germline V lookup: CDR1 SGHRS, CDR2 YFSETQ. The CDR3 sequence is 13 residues long. CDR3 loop: CASSLAGTESQHF. CDR3 bases: TGCGCCAGCAGCTTGGCCGGGACAGAGTCCCAGCATTTT.